Sequencing of this TCR beta chain was carried out in a study of shared clonotypes between healthy human individuals. Sorted-subset replicate PCR reactions contained 150 to 200 ng DNA, corresponding to around 30,000 T cell genomes. The table came from immunoSEQ multiplex PCR; TCRdb's copy has only in-frame clones and leaves some out. This table has over 2 million clones, roughly 94% appearing once. V lost 3 bases to trimming and J lost 3 bases; unmatched junction nucleotides: 4. The CDR3 is 15 amino acids. The germline gives CDR1 SGHDT, CDR2 YYEEEE. The origin of this receptor is a man between 18 and 29 years old in good health. The rearrangement uses TRBV5-6 and TRBJ1-4; 8 nucleotides match TRBD1. The sequencing sample was made of naive CD4+ T cells sorted from blood. Subset meaning: CD45RA+ positively selected. CDR3 residues: CASSSPDRANEKLFF. The CDR3 coding sequence is TGTGCCAGCAGCTCGCCGGACAGGGCTAATGAAAAACTGTTTTTT.